This T cell receptor beta chain originates from a study of radiation and T cells in renal cell carcinoma. The time point here: blood 2 weeks post-SBRT. Treatment meaning: 15 Gy SBRT to primary tumor, nephrectomy 4 weeks later. Here immunoSEQ multiplex PCR was the method, and the copy in TCRdb shows in-frame clones only, minus some. In the table there are roughly 140,000 clones, approximately 86% of which are singletons. The CDR3 runs to 12 residues. The germline V gene encodes CDR1 MNHNS and CDR2 SASEGT. The V end lost 3 bases, the J end lost 9 bases, and 11 bases lay between the germline ends. The sequenced sample was blood, obtained from a patient whose treatment included radiotherapy and nephrectomy. This TCR came from a woman aged 50 to 60 with renal cell carcinoma. The chain links TRBV6-1 to TRBJ2-5, with a weak D call TRBD1 (6 bases). The CDR3 coding sequence is TGTGCCAGCAGTGAGGGGGCTGGGGCCCAGTACTTC. Translating it yields CASSEGAGAQYF.